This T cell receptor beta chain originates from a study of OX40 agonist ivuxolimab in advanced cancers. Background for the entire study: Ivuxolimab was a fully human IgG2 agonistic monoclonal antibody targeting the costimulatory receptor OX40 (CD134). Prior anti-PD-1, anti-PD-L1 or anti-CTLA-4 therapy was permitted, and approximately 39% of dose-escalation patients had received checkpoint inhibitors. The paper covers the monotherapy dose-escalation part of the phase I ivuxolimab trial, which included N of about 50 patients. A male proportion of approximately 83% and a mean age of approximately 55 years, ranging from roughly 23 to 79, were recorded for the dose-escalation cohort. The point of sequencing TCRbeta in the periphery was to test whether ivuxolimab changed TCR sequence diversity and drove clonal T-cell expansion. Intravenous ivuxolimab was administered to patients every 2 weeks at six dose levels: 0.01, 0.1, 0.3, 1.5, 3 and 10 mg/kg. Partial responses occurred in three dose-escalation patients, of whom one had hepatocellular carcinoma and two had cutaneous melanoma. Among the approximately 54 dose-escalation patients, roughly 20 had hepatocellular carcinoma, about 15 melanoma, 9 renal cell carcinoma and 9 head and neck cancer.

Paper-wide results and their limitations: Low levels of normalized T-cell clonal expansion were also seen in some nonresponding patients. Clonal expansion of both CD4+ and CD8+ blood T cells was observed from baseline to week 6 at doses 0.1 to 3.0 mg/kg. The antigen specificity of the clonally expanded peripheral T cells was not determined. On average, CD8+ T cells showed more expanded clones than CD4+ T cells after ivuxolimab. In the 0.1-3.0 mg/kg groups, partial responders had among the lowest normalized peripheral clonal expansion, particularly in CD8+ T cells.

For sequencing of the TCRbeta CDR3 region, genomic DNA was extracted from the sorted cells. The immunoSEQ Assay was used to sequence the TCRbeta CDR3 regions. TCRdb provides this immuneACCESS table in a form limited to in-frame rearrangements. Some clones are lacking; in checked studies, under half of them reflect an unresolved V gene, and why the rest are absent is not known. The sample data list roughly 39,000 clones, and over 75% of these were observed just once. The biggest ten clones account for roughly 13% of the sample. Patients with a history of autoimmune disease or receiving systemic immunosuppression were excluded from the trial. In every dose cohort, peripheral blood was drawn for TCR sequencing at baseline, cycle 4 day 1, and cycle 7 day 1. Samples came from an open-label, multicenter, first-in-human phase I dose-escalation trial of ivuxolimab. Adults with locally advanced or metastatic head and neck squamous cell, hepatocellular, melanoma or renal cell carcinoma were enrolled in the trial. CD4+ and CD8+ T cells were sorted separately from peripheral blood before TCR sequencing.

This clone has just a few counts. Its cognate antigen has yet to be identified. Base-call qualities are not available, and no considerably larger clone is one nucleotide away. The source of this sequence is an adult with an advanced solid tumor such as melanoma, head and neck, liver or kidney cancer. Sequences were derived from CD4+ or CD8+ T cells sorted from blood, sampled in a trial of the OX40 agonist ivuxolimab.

The sequenced DNA: TGTGCCAGCAGTTACCTAACCCGGGGATCCACTGAAGCTTTCTTT. Its coded protein is CASSYLTRGSTEAFF. The chain employs TRBV6-6 and TRBJ1-1, with the D gene uncertain. The CDR3 contains 15 residues, cysteine and phenylalanine counted. Only the CDR3 DNA stays, 45 bases, in frame from base 1. For CDR1 and CDR2, the germline V gene (reference sequence) lists MNHNY and SVGAGI. Trimming costs V 2 bases and J 4 bases, and their ends lie 14 bases apart.